The rows below give T cell receptor beta chains drawn from one sample of a study of T cell responses to AZD1222 COVID-19 vaccine. The data were produced by immunoSEQ multiplex PCR, yet TCRdb's version contains in-frame clones alone and is incomplete. The table has about 97,000 clones, 70% to 90% seen once. The starting material was peripheral blood, obtained on day 0 of AZD1222 vaccination. The receptors were gathered from an adult in good health. Both conserved end residues are part of each CDR3. Each record gives: D gene, clone size, J gene, V gene, CDR3 DNA, CDR3 protein. The D gene is left open where the match is weak. The size entry is marked missing in some rows and otherwise reads once, few, many or a size class.

TRBD1,.,TRBJ2-1,TRBV5-4,TGTGCCAGCAGCTTTCGAACCGGGACAGGGAACAATGAGCAGTTCTTC,CASSFRTGTGNNEQFF
.,.,TRBJ2-7,TRBV11-2,TGTGCCAGCAACGGGGGTGTCTCCTACGAGCAGTACTTC,CASNGGVSYEQYF
.,.,TRBJ1-2,TRBV27,TGTGCCAGCAGTTTTTCAGGCGGGTGGTATGGCTACACCTTC,CASSFSGGWYGYTF
.,.,TRBJ1-2,TRBV18,TGTGCCAGCTCACCACGAGTGCGCTATGGCTACACCTTC,CASSPRVRYGYTF
.,.,TRBJ1-1,TRBV5-1,TGCGCCAGCAGCCTTTGGCCGGGTAACACTGAAGCTTTCTTT,CASSLWPGNTEAFF
.,.,TRBJ1-5,TRBV6-2/TRBV6-3,TGTGCCAGCAGTTACTCGAGGGGGGCGGGCAATCAGCCCCAGCATTTT,CASSYSRGAGNQPQHF
.,few,TRBJ2-3,TRBV5-4,TGTGCCAGCAGCTCAACGAGGCAGGGGGGCGCAGATACGCAGTATTTT,CASSSTRQGGADTQYF
.,few,TRBJ1-4,TRBV4-3,TGCGCCAGCAGCCAAGAGCCAGGGCGAGGGGAAAAACTGTTTTTT,CASSQEPGRGEKLFF
.,.,TRBJ1-2,TRBV7-9,TGTGCCAGCAGCCCGAGGGCAGGGGAGCGGTATGGCTACACCTTC,CASSPRAGERYGYTF
.,once,TRBJ2-7,TRBV28,TGTGCCAGCAGATATAACAGCTACGAGCAGTACTTC,CASRYNSYEQYF
.,.,TRBJ2-5,TRBV3-1/TRBV3-2,TGTGCCAGCAGCCAACCAGGAGAAGAGACCCAGTACTTC,CASSQPGEETQYF
TRBD2,.,TRBJ2-3,TRBV7-9,TGTGCCAGCAGCTCTCTCGAGGGTAGCGGGGTCACAGATACGCAGTATTTT,CASSSLEGSGVTDTQYF
.,few,TRBJ2-3,TRBV6-2/TRBV6-3,TGTGCCAGCAGTTACTCGGGAGCCACAGATACGCAGTATTTT,CASSYSGATDTQYF
.,.,TRBJ1-1,TRBV28,TGTGCCAGCAGTTTAGGCAGGGCCCGAGAAGCTTTCTTT,CASSLGRAREAFF
TRBD2,.,TRBJ2-1,TRBV6-1,TGTGCCAGCAGTGAAGCCCACGGGGGGGCCTACAATGAGCAGTTCTTC,CASSEAHGGAYNEQFF
TRBD2,.,TRBJ2-7,TRBV19,TGTGCCAGTAGTATAGACTCAGCGGGGAGGACCTACGAGCAGTACTTC,CASSIDSAGRTYEQYF
.,once,TRBJ2-3,TRBV5-1,TGCGCCAGCAGCTTACTATGGACAGGCACAGATACGCAGTATTTT,CASSLLWTGTDTQYF
.,.,TRBJ2-6,TRBV11-2,TGTGCCAGCGGTGAGTGGGGGGCCAACGTCCTGACTTTC,CASGEWGANVLTF
.,.,TRBJ1-2,TRBV5-8,TGTGCCAGCAGCCGTTGGCCGGTCTATGGCTACACCTTC,CASSRWPVYGYTF
.,.,TRBJ1-2,TRBV7-9,TGTGCCAGCAGCTTCAACAGTGGTGAAGGCTACACCTTC,CASSFNSGEGYTF
TRBD2,.,TRBJ2-1,TRBV29-1,TGCAGCGTTGAAACTAGCGGGGGGGCCGTCCGATTCTTC,CSVETSGGAVRFF
TRBD1,.,TRBJ1-2,TRBV2,TGTGCCAGCAGGAAGGGACAGGGGTATGGCTACACCTTC,CASRKGQGYGYTF
.,.,TRBJ1-5,TRBV6-2/TRBV6-3,TGTGCCAGCAGTTTTTCAGGAGTTCGGAATCAGCCCCAGCATTTT,CASSFSGVRNQPQHF
.,.,TRBJ2-1,TRBV11-3,TGTGCCAGCAGCCGCGGGACTTCATACAATGAGCAGTTCTTC,CASSRGTSYNEQFF
.,.,TRBJ1-1,TRBV2,TGTGCCAGCAGTGAAGCAGGAGGGGCGCGGAAAGCTTTCTTT,CASSEAGGARKAFF
.,.,TRBJ2-7,TRBV11-3,TGTGCCAGCAGCTTGTACCCAGGACCTACCTACGAGCAGTACTTC,CASSLYPGPTYEQYF
.,.,TRBJ2-5,TRBV5-1,TGCGCCAGCGGACGGGACGGAGAGACCCAGTACTTC,CASGRDGETQYF
.,.,TRBJ2-7,TRBV3-1/TRBV3-2,TGTGCCAGCAGCCAAGTCTTTTCCTCCTACGAGCAGTACTTC,CASSQVFSSYEQYF
.,.,TRBJ2-5,TRBV5-4,TGTGCCAGCAGTACCGGGTCCCCAGAGACCCAGTACTTC,CASSTGSPETQYF
.,.,TRBJ2-1,TRBV29-1,TGCAGCGTAGGCTACAATGAGCAGTTCTTC,CSVGYNEQFF
.,.,TRBJ1-6,TRBV5-6,TGTGCCAGCAGCATACAAATGGACCCTTATAATTCACCCCTCCACTTT,CASSIQMDPYNSPLHF